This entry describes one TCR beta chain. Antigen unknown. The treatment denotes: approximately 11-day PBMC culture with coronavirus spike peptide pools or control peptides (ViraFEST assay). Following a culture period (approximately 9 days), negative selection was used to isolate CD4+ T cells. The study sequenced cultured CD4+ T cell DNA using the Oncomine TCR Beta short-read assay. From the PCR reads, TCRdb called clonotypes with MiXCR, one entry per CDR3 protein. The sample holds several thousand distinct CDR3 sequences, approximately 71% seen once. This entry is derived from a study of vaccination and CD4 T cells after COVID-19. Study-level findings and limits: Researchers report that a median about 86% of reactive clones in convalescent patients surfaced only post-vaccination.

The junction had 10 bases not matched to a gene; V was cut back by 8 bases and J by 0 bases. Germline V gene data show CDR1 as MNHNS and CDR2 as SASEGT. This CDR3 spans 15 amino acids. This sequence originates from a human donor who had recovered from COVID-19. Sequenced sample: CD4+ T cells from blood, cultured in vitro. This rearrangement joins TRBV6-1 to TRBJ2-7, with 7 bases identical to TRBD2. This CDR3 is CASGRMLADSYEQYF. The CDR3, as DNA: TGTGCCAGCGGAAGGATGCTAGCGGACTCCTACGAGCAGTACTTC.